What follows describes a single T cell receptor delta chain. TCRdb shows a much larger clone's protein in place of this DNA's translation, and the two differ at residues 5 and 11, likely through a read error; the protein shown is translated from the DNA. This sample stems from a study of gamma-delta T cells after stem cell transplantation. The CDR3 is 15 amino acids. Germline loops: CDR1 GEAIGNYY, CDR2 EKD. Trimming took off 2 bases at V and 6 bases at J, with 18 bases between the two ends. TCRdb reran clone calling via CATT on the RT-PCR reads. The table includes around 16,000 delta-chain clones, about 9.8% detected once.

This TCR derives from a human donor. It is not recorded whose cells these are; they may come from a transplant donor. The sample consisted of gamma-delta T cells. The chain links TRDV2 to TRDJ1; possibly TRDD3 for D (6 bases). The CDR3 bases are TGTGCCTGTGACAGAGTCCGGGGGACACCCTATAAACTCATCTTT. Translating it yields CACDRVRGTPYKLIF.